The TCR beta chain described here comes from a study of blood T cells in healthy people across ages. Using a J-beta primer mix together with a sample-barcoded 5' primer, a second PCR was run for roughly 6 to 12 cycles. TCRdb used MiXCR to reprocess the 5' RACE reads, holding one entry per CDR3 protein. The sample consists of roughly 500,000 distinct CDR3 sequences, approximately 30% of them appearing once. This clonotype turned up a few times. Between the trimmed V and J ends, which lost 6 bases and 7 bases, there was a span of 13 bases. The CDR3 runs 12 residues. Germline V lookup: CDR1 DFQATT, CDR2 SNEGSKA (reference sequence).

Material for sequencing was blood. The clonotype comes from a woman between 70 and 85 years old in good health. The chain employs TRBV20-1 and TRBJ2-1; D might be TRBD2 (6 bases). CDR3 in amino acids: CSATVGGNEQFF. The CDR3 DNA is TGCAGTGCGACGGTGGGGGGTAATGAGCAGTTCTTC.